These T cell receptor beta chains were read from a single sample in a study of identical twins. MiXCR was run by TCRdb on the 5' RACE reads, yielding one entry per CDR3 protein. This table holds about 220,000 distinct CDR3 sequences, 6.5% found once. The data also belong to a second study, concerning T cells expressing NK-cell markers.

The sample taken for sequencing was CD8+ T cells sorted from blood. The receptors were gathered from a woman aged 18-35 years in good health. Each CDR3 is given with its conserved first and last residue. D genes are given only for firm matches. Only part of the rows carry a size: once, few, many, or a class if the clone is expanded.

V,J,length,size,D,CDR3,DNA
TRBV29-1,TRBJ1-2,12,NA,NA,CSVGGTAYGYTF,TGCAGCGTTGGAGGGACGGCCTATGGCTACACCTTC
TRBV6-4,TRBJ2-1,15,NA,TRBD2,CASSRTSGSSDEQFF,TGTGCCAGCAGCCGGACTAGCGGGAGCTCCGATGAGCAGTTCTTC
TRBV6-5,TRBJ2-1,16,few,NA,CASSYSGEQAYNEQFF,TGTGCCAGCAGTTACTCAGGAGAACAGGCCTACAATGAGCAGTTCTTC
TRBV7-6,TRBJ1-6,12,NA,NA,CASSLTSSPLHF,TGTGCCAGCAGCTTAACCAGTTCACCCCTCCACTTT
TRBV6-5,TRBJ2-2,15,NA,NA,CASSYGPPQAGELFF,TGTGCCAGCAGTTACGGCCCCCCGCAGGCCGGGGAGCTGTTTTTT
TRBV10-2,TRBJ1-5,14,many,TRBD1,CAIGTGGGNQPQHF,TGCGCCATAGGGACAGGGGGCGGGAATCAGCCCCAGCATTTT
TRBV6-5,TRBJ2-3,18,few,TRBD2,CASSYSLKGGPGVDTQYF,TGTGCCAGCAGTTACTCCCTAAAGGGAGGGCCGGGGGTAGATACGCAGTATTTT
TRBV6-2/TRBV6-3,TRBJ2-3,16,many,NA,CASSSIRVDETDTQYF,TGTGCCAGCAGTTCCATCCGAGTAGATGAGACAGATACGCAGTATTTT
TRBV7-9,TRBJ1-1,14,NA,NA,CASSAGAIDTEAFF,TGTGCCAGCAGCGCGGGGGCGATCGACACTGAAGCTTTCTTT
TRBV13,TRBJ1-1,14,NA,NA,CASSSPGENTEAFF,TGTGCCAGCAGCTCCCCCGGAGAGAACACTGAAGCTTTCTTT
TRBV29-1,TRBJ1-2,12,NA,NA,CSVPFASYGYTF,TGCAGCGTTCCATTCGCCTCCTATGGCTACACCTTC
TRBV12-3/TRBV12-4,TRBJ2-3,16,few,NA,CASSPPPGAGADTQYF,TGTGCCAGCAGCCCACCCCCGGGAGCAGGGGCAGATACGCAGTATTTT
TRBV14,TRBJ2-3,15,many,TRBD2,CASSRRGRGTDTQYF,TGTGCCAGCAGCCGCAGAGGGAGGGGCACAGATACGCAGTATTTT
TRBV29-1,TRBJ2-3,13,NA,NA,CSVPPGWTDTQYF,TGCAGCGTTCCCCCTGGATGGACAGATACGCAGTATTTT
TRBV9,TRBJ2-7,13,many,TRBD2,CASSVTSGYEQYF,TGTGCCAGCAGCGTGACTAGCGGGTACGAGCAGTACTTC
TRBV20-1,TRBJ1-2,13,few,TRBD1,CSARKTGERGYTF,TGCAGTGCCAGAAAGACAGGGGAAAGAGGCTACACCTTC
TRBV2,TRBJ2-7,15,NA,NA,CASSDEAGRAYEQYF,TGTGCCAGCAGTGATGAGGCAGGGAGAGCCTACGAGCAGTACTTC
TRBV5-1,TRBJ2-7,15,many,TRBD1,CASSLGTGPSYEQYF,TGCGCCAGCAGCTTGGGGACAGGACCCTCCTACGAGCAGTACTTC
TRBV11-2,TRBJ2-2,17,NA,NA,CASSPNALGFSTGELFF,TGTGCCAGCAGCCCGAACGCATTAGGGTTTAGCACCGGGGAGCTGTTTTTT
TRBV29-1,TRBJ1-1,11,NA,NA,CSVLQNTEAFF,TGCAGCGTTCTCCAGAACACTGAAGCTTTCTTT
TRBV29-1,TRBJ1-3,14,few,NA,CSVVRTDSGNTIYF,TGCAGCGTTGTCCGGACAGACTCTGGAAACACCATATATTTT
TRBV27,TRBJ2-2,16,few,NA,CATRTDPGRQTGELFF,TGTGCCACCCGTACAGATCCCGGGAGACAGACCGGGGAGCTGTTTTTT
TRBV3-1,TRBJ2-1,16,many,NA,CASSPRWYWGYNEQFF,TGTGCCAGCAGCCCTCGGTGGTATTGGGGGTACAATGAGCAGTTCTTC
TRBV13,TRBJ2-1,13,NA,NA,CASILSGYNEQFF,TGTGCCAGCATTCTAAGCGGTTACAATGAGCAGTTCTTC
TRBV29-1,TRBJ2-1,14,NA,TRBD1,CSVNGQGSYNEQFF,TGCAGCGTTAACGGACAGGGGTCCTACAATGAGCAGTTCTTC
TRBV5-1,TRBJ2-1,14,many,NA,CASSLYSPGNEQFF,TGCGCCAGCAGCTTGTATTCCCCGGGCAATGAGCAGTTCTTC
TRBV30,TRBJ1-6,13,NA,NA,CACYRAINSPLHF,TGTGCCTGCTACAGGGCCATCAATTCACCCCTCCACTTT
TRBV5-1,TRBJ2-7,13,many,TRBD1,CASMGTGQNEQYF,TGCGCCAGCATGGGGACAGGGCAAAACGAGCAGTACTTC
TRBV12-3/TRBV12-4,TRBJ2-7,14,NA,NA,CASTQTDSSYEQYF,TGTGCCAGCACGCAAACCGACAGCTCCTACGAGCAGTACTTC
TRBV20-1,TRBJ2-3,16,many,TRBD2,CSARPLAGAETDTQYF,TGCAGTGCTAGACCGCTAGCGGGAGCAGAAACAGATACGCAGTATTTT
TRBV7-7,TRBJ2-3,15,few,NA,CASSFPDQVEDTQYF,TGTGCCAGCAGCTTCCCCGACCAAGTCGAGGATACGCAGTATTTT
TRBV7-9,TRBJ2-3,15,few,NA,CASSSTGLQADTQYF,TGTGCCAGCAGCTCCACCGGGCTACAGGCGGATACGCAGTATTTT
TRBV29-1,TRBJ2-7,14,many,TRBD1,CSVLPGQGSGEQYF,TGCAGCGTGTTACCGGGACAGGGTTCCGGGGAGCAGTACTTC
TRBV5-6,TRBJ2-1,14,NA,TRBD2,CASSTGLARNEQFF,TGTGCCAGCAGCACTGGACTAGCGCGGAATGAGCAGTTCTTC
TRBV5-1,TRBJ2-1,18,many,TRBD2,CASSPLLAGTGMDNEQFF,TGCGCCAGCAGCCCGCTACTAGCGGGGACCGGAATGGACAATGAGCAGTTCTTC
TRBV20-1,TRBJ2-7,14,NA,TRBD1,CSARGRDSSYEQYF,TGCAGTGCTAGGGGCAGGGACAGCTCCTACGAGCAGTACTTC
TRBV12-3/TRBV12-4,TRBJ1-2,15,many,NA,CASSWGHGTPLGYTF,TGTGCCAGCAGTTGGGGACACGGCACACCTCTTGGCTACACCTTC
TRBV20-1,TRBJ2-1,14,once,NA,CSAAGDRTYNEQFF,TGCAGTGCTGCGGGGGACAGGACCTACAATGAGCAGTTCTTC
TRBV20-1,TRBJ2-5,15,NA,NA,CSARSRDSVKETQYF,TGCAGTGCTAGATCCCGGGACTCAGTTAAGGAGACCCAGTACTTC
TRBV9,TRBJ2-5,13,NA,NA,CASSGGYQETQYF,TGTGCCAGCAGCGGGGGGTACCAAGAGACCCAGTACTTC
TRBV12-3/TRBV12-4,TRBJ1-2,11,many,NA,CASSLGGFVTF,TGTGCCAGCAGTTTAGGAGGCTTTGTAACCTTC
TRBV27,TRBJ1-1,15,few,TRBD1,CASRETGGLDTEAFF,TGTGCCAGCAGAGAGACAGGGGGCTTGGACACTGAAGCTTTCTTT
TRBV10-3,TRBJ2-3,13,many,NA,CAITVSVTDTQYF,TGTGCCATCACAGTATCAGTCACAGATACGCAGTATTTT
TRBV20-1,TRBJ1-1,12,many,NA,CSARAGHTEAFF,TGCAGTGCTAGAGCAGGACACACTGAAGCTTTCTTT
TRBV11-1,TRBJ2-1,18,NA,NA,CASSLPDRDSFAYNEQFF,TGTGCCAGCAGCTTACCGGACCGGGACTCCTTCGCCTACAATGAGCAGTTCTTC
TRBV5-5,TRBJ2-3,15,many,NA,CASSLEGHFTDTQYF,TGTGCCAGCAGCTTGGAGGGACACTTCACAGATACGCAGTATTTT
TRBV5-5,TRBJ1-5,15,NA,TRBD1,CASSWDRASNQPQHF,TGTGCCAGCAGCTGGGACAGGGCGAGCAATCAGCCCCAGCATTTT
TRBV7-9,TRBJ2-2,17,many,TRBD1,CASSSSLTGTNTGELFF,TGTGCCAGCAGCTCCTCACTGACAGGGACGAACACCGGGGAGCTGTTTTTT
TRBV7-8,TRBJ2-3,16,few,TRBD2,CASSLELAGGGDTQYF,TGTGCCAGCAGCTTAGAACTAGCGGGGGGAGGAGATACGCAGTATTTT
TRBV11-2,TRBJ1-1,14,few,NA,CASSLGRYGTEAFF,TGTGCCAGCAGCTTAGGGCGGTATGGCACTGAAGCTTTCTTT
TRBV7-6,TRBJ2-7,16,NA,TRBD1,CASSSGWGQEGFEQYF,TGTGCCAGCAGCTCCGGGTGGGGACAGGAGGGATTCGAGCAGTACTTC
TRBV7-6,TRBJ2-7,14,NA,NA,CASSAFGRTYEQYF,TGTGCCAGCAGCGCCTTCGGGCGGACCTACGAGCAGTACTTC
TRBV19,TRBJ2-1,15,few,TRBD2,CASSISGRSYNEQFF,TGTGCCAGTAGTATCAGCGGGAGATCCTACAATGAGCAGTTCTTC